Listed below are T cell receptor beta chains from one sample, sequenced in a study of OX40 agonist ivuxolimab in advanced cancers. Profiling relied on immunoSEQ multiplex PCR, and the TCRdb table lists in-frame clones only, not all of them. The repertoire holds around 91,000 clones, with approximately 89% as singletons. This sample comprised CD4+ or CD8+ T cells sorted from blood, obtained in a trial of the OX40 agonist ivuxolimab. Receptor source: an adult with an advanced solid tumor such as melanoma, head and neck, liver or kidney cancer. Both conserved end residues are part of each CDR3. The order of the fields is CDR3 DNA, CDR3 protein, J gene, clone size, D gene, V gene. The D gene is left open where the match is weak. Size is stated for part of the rows, as once, few or many counts, or as a class when the clone is expanded.

cdr3_nt: TGTGCCAGCAGCTTAGATCAGGTACGGACTGAAGCTTTCTTT
cdr3_aa: CASSLDQVRTEAFF
j_call: TRBJ1-1
clone_size: NA
d_call: NA
v_call: TRBV11-3

cdr3_nt: TGTGCCAGTAGCCTCGCGCGGCCGGGACCCACCGGGGAGCTGTTTTTT
cdr3_aa: CASSLARPGPTGELFF
j_call: TRBJ2-2
clone_size: NA
d_call: NA
v_call: TRBV19

cdr3_nt: TGTGCCAGCAGTTTATCGCGTCAGTCCTCTGGGGCCAACGTCCTGACTTTC
cdr3_aa: CASSLSRQSSGANVLTF
j_call: TRBJ2-6
clone_size: NA
d_call: NA
v_call: TRBV27

cdr3_nt: TGTGCCAGCAGCCCAACTCAATCGCCCTACGAGCAGTACTTC
cdr3_aa: CASSPTQSPYEQYF
j_call: TRBJ2-7
clone_size: NA
d_call: NA
v_call: TRBV7-9

cdr3_nt: TGCGCCAGCAGATCTCCTCAGGCGAACACTGAAGCTTTCTTT
cdr3_aa: CASRSPQANTEAFF
j_call: TRBJ1-1
clone_size: NA
d_call: NA
v_call: TRBV5-1

cdr3_nt: TGTGCCAGCAGCCAAGATATGACCGACAGGAGACCCTACAATGAGCAGTTCTTC
cdr3_aa: CASSQDMTDRRPYNEQFF
j_call: TRBJ2-1
clone_size: NA
d_call: NA
v_call: TRBV4-2

cdr3_nt: TGTGCCAGCAGTGAACAGGGTAGGAGGGAAAAACTGTTTTTT
cdr3_aa: CASSEQGRREKLFF
j_call: TRBJ1-4
clone_size: NA
d_call: NA
v_call: TRBV2

cdr3_nt: TGTGCCAGTAGTCCTCTTGAGAACTCCTACGAGCAGTACTTC
cdr3_aa: CASSPLENSYEQYF
j_call: TRBJ2-7
clone_size: NA
d_call: NA
v_call: TRBV19

cdr3_nt: TGTGCCAGCTATACCACGGGCAGACCTCAAAATTCACCCCTCCACTTT
cdr3_aa: CASYTTGRPQNSPLHF
j_call: TRBJ1-6
clone_size: once
d_call: NA
v_call: TRBV28

cdr3_nt: TGTGCCAGCAGTTACGGGGGCAATGAGCAGTTCTTC
cdr3_aa: CASSYGGNEQFF
j_call: TRBJ2-1
clone_size: NA
d_call: NA
v_call: TRBV6-6

cdr3_nt: TGCGCCAGCAGCACTGAGGGGACAGATACGCAGTATTTT
cdr3_aa: CASSTEGTDTQYF
j_call: TRBJ2-3
clone_size: NA
d_call: NA
v_call: TRBV5-1

cdr3_nt: TGTGCCAGCAGCCAAGTAATGAGGGCCAACAATGAGCAGTTCTTC
cdr3_aa: CASSQVMRANNEQFF
j_call: TRBJ2-1
clone_size: NA
d_call: NA
v_call: TRBV11-2

cdr3_nt: TGTGCCAGCAGTTCGGGGGCAGGGGACTATGGCTACACCTTC
cdr3_aa: CASSSGAGDYGYTF
j_call: TRBJ1-2
clone_size: NA
d_call: NA
v_call: TRBV7-2

cdr3_nt: TGTGCCAGCAGCCTACGATGGGACACAGATACGCAGTATTTT
cdr3_aa: CASSLRWDTDTQYF
j_call: TRBJ2-3
clone_size: NA
d_call: NA
v_call: TRBV7-8